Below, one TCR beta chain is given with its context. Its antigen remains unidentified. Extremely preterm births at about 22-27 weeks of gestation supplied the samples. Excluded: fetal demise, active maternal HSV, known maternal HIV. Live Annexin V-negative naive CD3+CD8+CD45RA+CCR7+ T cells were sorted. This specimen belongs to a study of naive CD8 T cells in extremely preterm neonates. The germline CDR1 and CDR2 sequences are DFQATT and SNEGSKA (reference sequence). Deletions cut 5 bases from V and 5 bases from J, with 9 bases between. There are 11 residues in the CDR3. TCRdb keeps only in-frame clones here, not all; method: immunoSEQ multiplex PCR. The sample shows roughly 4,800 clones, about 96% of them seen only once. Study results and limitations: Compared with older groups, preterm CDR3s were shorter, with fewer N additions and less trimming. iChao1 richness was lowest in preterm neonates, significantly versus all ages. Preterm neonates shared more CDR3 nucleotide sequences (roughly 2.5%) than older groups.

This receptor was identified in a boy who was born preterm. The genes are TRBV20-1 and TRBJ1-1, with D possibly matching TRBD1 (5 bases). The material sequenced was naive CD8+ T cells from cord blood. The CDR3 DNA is TGCAGTGCTCCTGGGGGGACTGAAGCTTTCTTT. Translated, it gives CSAPGGTEAFF.